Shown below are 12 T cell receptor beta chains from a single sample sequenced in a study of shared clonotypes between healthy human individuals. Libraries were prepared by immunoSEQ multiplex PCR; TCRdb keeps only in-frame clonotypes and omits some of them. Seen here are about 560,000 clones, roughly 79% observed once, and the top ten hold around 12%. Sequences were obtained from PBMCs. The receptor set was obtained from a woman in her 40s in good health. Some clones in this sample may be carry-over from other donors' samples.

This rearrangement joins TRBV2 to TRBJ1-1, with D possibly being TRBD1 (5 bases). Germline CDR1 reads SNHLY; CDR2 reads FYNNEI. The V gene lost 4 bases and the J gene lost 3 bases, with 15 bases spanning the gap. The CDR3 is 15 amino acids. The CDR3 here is CASSGGLSPDTEAFF. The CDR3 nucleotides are TGTGCCAGCAGTGGGGGACTTTCCCCCGACACTGAAGCTTTCTTT.

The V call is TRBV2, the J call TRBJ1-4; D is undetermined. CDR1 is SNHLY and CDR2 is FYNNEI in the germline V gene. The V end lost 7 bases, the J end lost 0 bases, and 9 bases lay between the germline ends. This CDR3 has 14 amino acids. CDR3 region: CASIRGTTNEKLFF. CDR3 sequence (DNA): TGTGCCAGCATTCGGGGTACAACTAATGAAAAACTGTTTTTT.

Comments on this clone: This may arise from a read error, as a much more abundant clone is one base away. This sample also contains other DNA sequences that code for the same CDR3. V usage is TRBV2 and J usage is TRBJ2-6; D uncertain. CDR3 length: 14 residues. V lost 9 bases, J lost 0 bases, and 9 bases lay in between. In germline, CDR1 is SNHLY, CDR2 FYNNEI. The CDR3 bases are TGTGCCAGTAGCACGGCCTCTGGGGCCAACGTCCTGACTTTC. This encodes CASSTASGANVLTF.

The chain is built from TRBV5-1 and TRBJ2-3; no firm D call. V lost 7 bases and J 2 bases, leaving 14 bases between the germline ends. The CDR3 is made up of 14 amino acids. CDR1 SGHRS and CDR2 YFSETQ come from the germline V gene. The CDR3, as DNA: TGCGCCAGCGGTATGGGCGGCCCCACAGATACGCAGTATTTT. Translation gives CASGMGGPTDTQYF. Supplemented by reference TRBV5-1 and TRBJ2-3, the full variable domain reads KAGVTQTPRYLIKTRGQQVTLSCSPISGHRSVSWYQQTPGQGLQFLFEYFSETQRNKGNFPGRFSGRQFSNSRSEMNVSTLELGDSALYLCASGMGGPTDTQYFGPGTRLTVL.

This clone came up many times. The CDR3 here is CASRTGTGGFGEQYF. In nucleotides, the CDR3 is TGCGCCAGCAGGACGGGGACAGGGGGCTTCGGCGAGCAGTACTTC. This chain links TRBV5-1 with TRBJ2-7; 12 nucleotides align to TRBD1. After removal of 5 bases from V and 6 bases from J, the junction contained 9 bases not matched to a gene. Germline CDR1 and CDR2: SGHRS and YFSETQ. The CDR3 is 15 residues long.

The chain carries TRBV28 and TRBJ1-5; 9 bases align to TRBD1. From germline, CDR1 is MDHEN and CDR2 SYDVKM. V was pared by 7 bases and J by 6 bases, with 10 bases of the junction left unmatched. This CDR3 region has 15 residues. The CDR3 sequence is CASKSHRGLGQPQHF. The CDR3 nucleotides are TGTGCCAGCAAATCTCACAGGGGGCTGGGTCAGCCCCAGCATTTT. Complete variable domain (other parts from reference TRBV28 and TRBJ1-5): DVKVTQSSRYLVKRTGEKVFLECVQDMDHENMFWYRQDPGLGLRLIYFSYDVKMKEKGDIPEGYSVSREKKERFSLILESASTNQTSMYLCASKSHRGLGQPQHFGDGTRLSIL.

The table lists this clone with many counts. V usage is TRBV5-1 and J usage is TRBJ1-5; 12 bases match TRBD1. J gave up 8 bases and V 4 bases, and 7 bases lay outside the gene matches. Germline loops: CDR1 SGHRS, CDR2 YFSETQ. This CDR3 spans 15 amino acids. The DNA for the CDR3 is TGCGCCAGCAGCCAGGGACAGGGGGCCGGGGAGCCCCAGCATTTT. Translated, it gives CASSQGQGAGEPQHF. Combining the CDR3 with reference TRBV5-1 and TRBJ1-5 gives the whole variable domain KAGVTQTPRYLIKTRGQQVTLSCSPISGHRSVSWYQQTPGQGLQFLFEYFSETQRNKGNFPGRFSGRQFSNSRSEMNVSTLELGDSALYLCASSQGQGAGEPQHFGDGTRLSIL.

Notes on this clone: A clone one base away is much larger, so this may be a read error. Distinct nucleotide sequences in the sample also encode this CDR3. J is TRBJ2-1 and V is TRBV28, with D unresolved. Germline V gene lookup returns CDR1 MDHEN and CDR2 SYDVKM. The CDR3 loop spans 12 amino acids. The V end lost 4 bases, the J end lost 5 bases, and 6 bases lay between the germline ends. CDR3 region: CASSSNNNEQFF. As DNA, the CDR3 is TGTGCCAGCAGTTCCAACAACAATGAGCAGTTCTTC.

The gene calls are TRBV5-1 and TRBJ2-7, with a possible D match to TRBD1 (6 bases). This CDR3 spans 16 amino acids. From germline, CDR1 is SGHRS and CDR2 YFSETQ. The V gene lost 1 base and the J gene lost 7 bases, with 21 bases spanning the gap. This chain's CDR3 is CASSLSGARAGKEQYF. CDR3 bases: TGCGCCAGCAGCTTGTCAGGGGCCCGCGCCGGGAAGGAGCAGTACTTC.

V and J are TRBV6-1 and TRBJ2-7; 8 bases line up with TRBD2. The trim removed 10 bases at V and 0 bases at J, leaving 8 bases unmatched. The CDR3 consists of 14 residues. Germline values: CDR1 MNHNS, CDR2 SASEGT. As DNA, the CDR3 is TGTGCCACCTCAGCGGGGGAGAGCTCCTACGAGCAGTACTTC. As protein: CATSAGESSYEQYF.

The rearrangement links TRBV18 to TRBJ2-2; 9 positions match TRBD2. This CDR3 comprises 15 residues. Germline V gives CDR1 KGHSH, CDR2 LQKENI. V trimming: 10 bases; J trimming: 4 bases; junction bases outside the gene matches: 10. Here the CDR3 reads CATEAGGASTGELFF. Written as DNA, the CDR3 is TGTGCCACCGAAGCGGGGGGCGCGAGCACCGGGGAGCTGTTTTTT.

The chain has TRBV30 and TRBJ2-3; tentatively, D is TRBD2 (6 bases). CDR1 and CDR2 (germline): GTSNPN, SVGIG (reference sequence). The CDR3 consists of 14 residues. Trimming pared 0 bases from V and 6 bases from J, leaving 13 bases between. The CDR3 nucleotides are TGTGCCTGGAGTGTTTTTGGGAGCGGGGATACGCAGTATTTT. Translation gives CAWSVFGSGDTQYF.